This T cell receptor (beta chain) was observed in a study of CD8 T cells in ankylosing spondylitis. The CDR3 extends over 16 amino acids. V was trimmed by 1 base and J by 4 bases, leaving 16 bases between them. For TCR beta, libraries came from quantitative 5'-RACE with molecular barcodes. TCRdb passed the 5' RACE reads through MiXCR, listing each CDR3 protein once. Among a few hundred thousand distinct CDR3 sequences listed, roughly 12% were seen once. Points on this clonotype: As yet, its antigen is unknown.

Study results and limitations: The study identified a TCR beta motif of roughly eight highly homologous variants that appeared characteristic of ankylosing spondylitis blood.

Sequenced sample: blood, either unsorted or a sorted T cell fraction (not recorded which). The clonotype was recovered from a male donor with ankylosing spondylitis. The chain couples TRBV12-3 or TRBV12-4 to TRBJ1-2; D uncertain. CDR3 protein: CASSLVGRGSGYGYTF. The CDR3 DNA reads TGTGCCAGCAGTTTAGTAGGTCGGGGTTCGGGCTATGGCTACACCTTC.